Below are 12 T cell receptor beta chains sequenced from a single sample in a study of T-cell reconstitution after alpha-beta-depleted transplantation in children. Unique molecular identifiers were used to barcode this TCRbeta library. TCRdb reprocessed the PCR reads with MiXCR, giving one entry per CDR3 protein. This table has about 580,000 distinct CDR3 sequences, 27% appearing once. The material sequenced was PBMCs, taken before TCRalphabeta/CD19-depleted stem cell transplant. These receptors all come from a boy under two years old with Wiskott-Aldrich syndrome, due to receive a stem cell transplant.

This clonotype showed up just a few times. The rearrangement links TRBV5-1 to TRBJ1-1, with TRBD1 matching over 8 bases. Germline loops: CDR1 SGHRS, CDR2 YFSETQ. V dropped 6 bases and J dropped 3; count of bases not matched to a gene: 13. The CDR3 loop spans 16 amino acids. The CDR3 sequence is CASNLETGASDTEAFF. The DNA of the CDR3 is TGCGCCAGCAACCTGGAGACAGGGGCTTCCGACACTGAAGCTTTCTTT.

As to this clonotype: With a much larger clone just one base away, this may be a read error. V usage is TRBV5-1 and J usage is TRBJ2-1; D might be TRBD2 (6 bases). V lost 4 bases and J lost 3, with 11 bases in between. The CDR3 loop spans 14 amino acids. The germline CDR1 and CDR2 sequences are SGHRS and YFSETQ. The CDR3 spells CASSPRLDYNEQFF. Written as DNA, the CDR3 is TGCGCCAGCAGCCCGCGACTAGACTACAATGAGCAGTTCTTC.

The rearrangement links TRBV10-3 to TRBJ2-5; maybe TRBD2 (5 bases). This CDR3 contains 13 residues. Trimming left V 4 bases short and J 2 bases short, with 8 bases between. Germline V gene data show CDR1 as ENHRY and CDR2 as SYGVKD. In nucleotides, the CDR3 is TGTGCCATCAGTGGAACTAGGCAAGAGACCCAGTACTTC. Encoded protein: CAISGTRQETQYF.

J is TRBJ2-5 and V is TRBV28, with D possibly matching TRBD2 (6 bases). Per germline, CDR1 MDHEN and CDR2 SYDVKM. Trimming removed 6 bases from V and 5 bases from J, with 16 bases in between. This CDR3 has 14 amino acids. In nucleotides, the CDR3 is TGTGCCAGCAGCGAATTAAATGGGGGGGAGACCCAGTACTTC. This encodes CASSELNGGETQYF. The full variable domain, its missing parts supplied by reference TRBV28 and TRBJ2-5, is DVKVTQSSRYLVKRTGEKVFLECVQDMDHENMFWYRQDPGLGLRLIYFSYDVKMKEKGDIPEGYSVSREKKERFSLILESASTNQTSMYLCASSELNGGETQYFGPGTRLLVL.

This clonotype has just a few counts. This chain joins TRBV7-2 and TRBJ2-1; no clear D gene. Germline V CDR1 and CDR2: SGHTA, FQGNSA. V lost 2 bases to trimming and J lost 9 bases, with 14 bases between them. The length of the CDR3 is 14 residues. Here the CDR3 DNA reads TGTGCCAGCAGCTTACCCGCCAACTATCCTGAGCAGTTCTTC. This encodes CASSLPANYPEQFF.

This chain uses TRBV5-1 with TRBJ2-2, with D possibly matching TRBD2 (5 bases). CDR1 is SGHRS, CDR2 YFSETQ, per germline. The CDR3 totals 19 residues. The ends were cut back, 4 bases at V and 1 base at J, with 23 bases in the middle. The chain's CDR3 is CASSPTTVTRAQNTGELFF. As DNA, the CDR3 is TGCGCCAGCAGCCCTACGACGGTTACTAGGGCGCAGAACACCGGGGAGCTGTTTTTT.

The chain joins TRBV29-1 to TRBJ1-1; D unclear. The V gene lost 3 bases and the J gene lost 12 bases, with 17 bases spanning the gap. This CDR3 has 12 residues. CDR1 SQVTM and CDR2 ANQGSEA come from the germline V gene. The CDR3 region is CSVDQGRIGTFF. DNA for the CDR3: TGCAGCGTTGATCAAGGGCGCATTGGAACTTTCTTT.

This chain connects TRBV12-3 or TRBV12-4 to TRBJ1-2; 10 bases are a match to TRBD1. Trimming at V came to 5 bases and at J to 8 bases, leaving 5 bases not matched to a gene. The CDR3 extends over 13 amino acids. The DNA for the CDR3 is TGTGCCAGCAGTCGGACAGGGGGACGAGGCTACACCTTC. It translates to CASSRTGGRGYTF.

The V and J genes are TRBV5-5 and TRBJ2-1, with 11 nucleotides matching TRBD2. The CDR3 has 17 amino acids. CDR1 and CDR2 from the germline V gene are SGHKS and YYEKEE (reference sequence). The J segment lost 4 bases and the V segment lost 0 bases, leaving 6 bases of the junction unmatched. The DNA for the CDR3 is TGTGCCAGCAGCTTGGCCAGGATAGCGGGAGGGTACAATGAGCAGTTCTTC. Its protein product is CASSLARIAGGYNEQFF.

The rearrangement uses TRBV15 and TRBJ2-2; a weak D match, TRBD2 (5 bases). Trimming shortened V by 0 bases and J by 4 bases, and 12 bases separated the two germline ends. The CDR3 has 16 amino acids. Germline assignment: CDR1 LNHNV and CDR2 YYDKDF (reference sequence). In DNA form, the CDR3 reads TGTGCCACCAGCAGAGATCAGGTCGGACTCACCGGGGAGCTGTTTTTT. It codes for CATSRDQVGLTGELFF.

In this sample, this clonotype turned up a few times. The chain has TRBV27 and TRBJ1-2, with D maybe TRBD1 (5 bases). The CDR3 loop spans 15 amino acids. V dropped 5 bases and J dropped 7 bases, with 20 bases sitting between them. Germline V lookup: CDR1 MNHEY, CDR2 SMNVEV (reference sequence). CDR3 residues: CASSVRPWGGSGYTF. The CDR3, as DNA: TGTGCCAGCAGTGTAAGGCCTTGGGGGGGGAGTGGCTACACCTTC.

The chain has TRBV29-1 and TRBJ1-1; no definite D call. The germline V gene encodes CDR1 SQVTM and CDR2 ANQGSEA. The CDR3 sequence is 17 residues long. The V end lost 4 bases, the J end lost 3 bases, and 24 bases lay between the germline ends. The CDR3 sequence: CSVATWRASMEDTEAFF. As DNA, the CDR3 is TGCAGCGTTGCTACGTGGAGGGCGAGCATGGAGGACACTGAAGCTTTCTTT.